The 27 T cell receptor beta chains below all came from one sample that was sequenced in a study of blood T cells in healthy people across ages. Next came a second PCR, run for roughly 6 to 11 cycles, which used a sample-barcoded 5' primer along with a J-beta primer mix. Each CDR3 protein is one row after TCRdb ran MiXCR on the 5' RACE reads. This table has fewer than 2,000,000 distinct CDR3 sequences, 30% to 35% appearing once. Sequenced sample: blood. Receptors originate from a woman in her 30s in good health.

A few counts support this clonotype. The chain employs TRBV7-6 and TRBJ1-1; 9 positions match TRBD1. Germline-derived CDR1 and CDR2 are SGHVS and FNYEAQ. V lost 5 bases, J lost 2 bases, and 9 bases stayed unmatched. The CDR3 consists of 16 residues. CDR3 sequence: CASSPGQGMENTEAFF. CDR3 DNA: TGTGCCAGCAGCCCGGGACAGGGAATGGAAAACACTGAAGCTTTCTTT.

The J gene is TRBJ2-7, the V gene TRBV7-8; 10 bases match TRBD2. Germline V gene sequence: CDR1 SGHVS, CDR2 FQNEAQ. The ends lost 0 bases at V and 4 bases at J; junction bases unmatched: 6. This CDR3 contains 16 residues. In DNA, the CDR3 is TGTGCCAGCAGCTTAGCGGGAGCGGGGGGGCTTTACGAGCAGTACTTC. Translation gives CASSLAGAGGLYEQYF.

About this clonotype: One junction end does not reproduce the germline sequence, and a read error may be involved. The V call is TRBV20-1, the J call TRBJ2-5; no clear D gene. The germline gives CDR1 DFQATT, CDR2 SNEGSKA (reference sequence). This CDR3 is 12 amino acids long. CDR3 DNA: TGCAGGGCTAGTGAGGTCCAAGAGACCCAGTACTTC. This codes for CRASEVQETQYF.

CDR3: CASSLYRQTEAFF. CDR3 coding DNA: TGTGCCAGCAGTTTATACAGACAAACTGAAGCTTTCTTT. The chain couples TRBV27 to TRBJ1-1; D gene uncertain. This CDR3 contains 13 residues. Trimming took 1 base from V and 5 from J, leaving 8 bases between them. Germline V gene data show CDR1 as MNHEY and CDR2 as SMNVEV (reference sequence).

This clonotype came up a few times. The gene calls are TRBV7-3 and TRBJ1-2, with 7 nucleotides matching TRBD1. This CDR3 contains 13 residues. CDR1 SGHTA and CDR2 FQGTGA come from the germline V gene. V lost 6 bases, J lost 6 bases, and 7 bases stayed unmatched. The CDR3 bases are TGTGCCAGCAGTAATAACAGGGGCGATGGCTACACCTTC. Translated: CASSNNRGDGYTF.

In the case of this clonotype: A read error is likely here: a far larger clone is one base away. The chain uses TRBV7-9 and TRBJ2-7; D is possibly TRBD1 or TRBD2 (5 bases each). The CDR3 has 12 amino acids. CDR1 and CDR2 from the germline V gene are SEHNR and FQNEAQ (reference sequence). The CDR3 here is CTSSLGDYEQYF. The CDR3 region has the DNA TGTACCAGCAGTCTGGGGGACTACGAGCAGTACTTC.

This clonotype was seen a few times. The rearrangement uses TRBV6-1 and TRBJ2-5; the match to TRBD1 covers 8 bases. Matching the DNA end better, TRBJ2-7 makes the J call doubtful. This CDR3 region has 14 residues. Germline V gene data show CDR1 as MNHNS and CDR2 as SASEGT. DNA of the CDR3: TGTGCCAGCAGTGAGATGTCGACAGGGGTCGAGCAGTACTTC. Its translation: CASSEMSTGVEQYF.

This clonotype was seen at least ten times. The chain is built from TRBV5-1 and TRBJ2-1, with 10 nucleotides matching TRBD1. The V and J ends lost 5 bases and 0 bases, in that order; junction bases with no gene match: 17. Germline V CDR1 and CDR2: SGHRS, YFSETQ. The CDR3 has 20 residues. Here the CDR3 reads CASSWPGQGPTTTSYNEQFF. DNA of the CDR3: TGCGCCAGCAGTTGGCCGGGACAGGGGCCCACTACGACCTCCTACAATGAGCAGTTCTTC. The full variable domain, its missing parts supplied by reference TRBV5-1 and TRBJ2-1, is KAGVTQTPRYLIKTRGQQVTLSCSPISGHRSVSWYQQTPGQGLQFLFEYFSETQRNKGNFPGRFSGRQFSNSRSEMNVSTLELGDSALYLCASSWPGQGPTTTSYNEQFFGPGTRLTVL.

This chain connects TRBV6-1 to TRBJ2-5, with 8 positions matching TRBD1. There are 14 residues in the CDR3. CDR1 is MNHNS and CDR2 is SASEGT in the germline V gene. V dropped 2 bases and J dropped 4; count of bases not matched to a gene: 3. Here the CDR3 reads CASSEYRGVETQYF. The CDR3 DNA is TGTGCCAGCAGTGAATACAGGGGGGTAGAGACCCAGTACTTC.

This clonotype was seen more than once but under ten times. The chain's CDR3 is CASSSGRLDEQFF. The CDR3 coding sequence is TGTGCCAGCAGTTCGGGACGGTTGGATGAGCAGTTCTTC. The gene calls are TRBV27 and TRBJ2-1; perhaps D is TRBD1 or TRBD2 (5 bases each). The CDR3 loop spans 13 amino acids. CDR1 is MNHEY, CDR2 SMNVEV, per germline (reference sequence). The germline V and J ends were trimmed by 4 bases and 8 bases, with 12 bases remaining between them.

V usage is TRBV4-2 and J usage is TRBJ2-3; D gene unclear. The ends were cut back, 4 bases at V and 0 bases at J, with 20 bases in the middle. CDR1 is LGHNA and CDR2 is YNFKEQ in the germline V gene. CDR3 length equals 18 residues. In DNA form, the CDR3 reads TGTGCCAGCAGCCGAAACAGAATAGGACGGACCAGCACAGATACGCAGTATTTT. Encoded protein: CASSRNRIGRTSTDTQYF.

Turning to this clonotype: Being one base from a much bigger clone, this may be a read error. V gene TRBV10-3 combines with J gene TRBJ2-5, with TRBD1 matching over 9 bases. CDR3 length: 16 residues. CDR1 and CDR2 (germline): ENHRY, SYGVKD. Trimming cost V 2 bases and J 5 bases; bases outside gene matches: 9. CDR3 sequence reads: CAISEPPGQGRETQYF. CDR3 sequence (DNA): TGTGCCATCAGTGAGCCACCGGGACAGGGAAGGGAGACCCAGTACTTC.

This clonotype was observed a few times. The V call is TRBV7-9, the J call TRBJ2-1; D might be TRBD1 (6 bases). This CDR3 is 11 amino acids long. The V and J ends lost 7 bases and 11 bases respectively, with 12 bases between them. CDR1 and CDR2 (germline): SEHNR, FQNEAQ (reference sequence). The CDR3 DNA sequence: TGTGCCAGCAACAGGGAGCTACAGCAGTTCTTC. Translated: CASNRELQQFF.

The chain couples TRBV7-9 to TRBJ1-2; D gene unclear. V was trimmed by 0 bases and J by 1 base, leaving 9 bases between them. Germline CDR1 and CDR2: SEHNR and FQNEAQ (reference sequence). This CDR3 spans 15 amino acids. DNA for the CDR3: TGTGCCAGCAGCTTAGCGGCAGCTAATAACTATGGCTACACCTTC. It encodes CASSLAAANNYGYTF. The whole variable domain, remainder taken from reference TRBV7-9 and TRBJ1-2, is DTGVSQNPRHKITKRGQNVTFRCDPISEHNRLYWYRQTLGQGPEFLTYFQNEAQLEKSRLLSDRFSAERPKGSFSTLEIQRTEQGDSAMYLCASSLAAANNYGYTFGSGTRLTVV.

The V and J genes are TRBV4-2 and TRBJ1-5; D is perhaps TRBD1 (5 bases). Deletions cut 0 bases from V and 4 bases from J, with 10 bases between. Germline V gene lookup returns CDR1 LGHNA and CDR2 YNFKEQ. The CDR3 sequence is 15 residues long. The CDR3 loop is CASSQDGAQNQPQHF. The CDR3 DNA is TGTGCCAGCAGCCAAGACGGGGCTCAGAATCAGCCCCAGCATTTT.

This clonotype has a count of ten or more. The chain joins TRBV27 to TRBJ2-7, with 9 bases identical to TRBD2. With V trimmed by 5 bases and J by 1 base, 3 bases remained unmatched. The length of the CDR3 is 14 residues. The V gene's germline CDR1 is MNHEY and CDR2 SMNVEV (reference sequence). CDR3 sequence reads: CASSVLAGSYEQYF. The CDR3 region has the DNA TGTGCCAGCAGTGTGCTAGCGGGGTCCTACGAGCAGTACTTC.

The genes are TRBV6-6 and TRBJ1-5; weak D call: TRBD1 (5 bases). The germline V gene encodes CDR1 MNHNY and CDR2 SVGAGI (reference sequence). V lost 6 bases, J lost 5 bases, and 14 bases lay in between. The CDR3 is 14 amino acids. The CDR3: CASSRGRLYQPQHF. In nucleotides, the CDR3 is TGTGCCAGCAGCCGGGGACGGCTTTATCAGCCCCAGCATTTT.

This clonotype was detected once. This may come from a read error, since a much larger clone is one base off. CDR3 sequence: CASSTITGDSYNEQFF. In nucleotides, the CDR3 is TGCGCCAGCAGCACCATTACAGGGGACTCCTACAATGAGCAGTTCTTC. The chain has TRBV5-1 and TRBJ2-1, with 7 bases matching TRBD1. CDR1 is SGHRS, CDR2 YFSETQ, per germline. V was pared by 4 bases and J by 0 bases, with 7 bases of the junction left unmatched. CDR3 length: 16 amino acids.

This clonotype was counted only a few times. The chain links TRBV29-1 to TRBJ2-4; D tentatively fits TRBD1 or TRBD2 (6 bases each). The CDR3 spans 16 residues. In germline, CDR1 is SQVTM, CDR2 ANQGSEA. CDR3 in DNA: TGCAGTGCCCAAGGGGCATTAGGGGGGACCAAAAACATTCAGTACTTC. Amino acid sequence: CSAQGALGGTKNIQYF.

CDR3 residues: CASGGTYNEQFF. CDR3 coding DNA: TGTGCCAGCGGGGGTACCTACAATGAGCAGTTCTTC. The chain employs TRBV6-1 and TRBJ2-1, with D possibly being TRBD1 or TRBD2 (5 bases each). The CDR3 has 12 amino acids. Germline lookup yields CDR1 MNHNS and CDR2 SASEGT. Trimming left V 8 bases short and J 2 bases short, with 7 bases between.

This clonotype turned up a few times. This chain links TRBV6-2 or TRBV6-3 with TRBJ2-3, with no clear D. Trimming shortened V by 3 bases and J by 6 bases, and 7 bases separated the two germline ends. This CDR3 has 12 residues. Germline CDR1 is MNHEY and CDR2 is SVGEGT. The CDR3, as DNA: TGTGCCAGCAGTTATTCTTGGGATACGCAGTATTTT. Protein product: CASSYSWDTQYF.

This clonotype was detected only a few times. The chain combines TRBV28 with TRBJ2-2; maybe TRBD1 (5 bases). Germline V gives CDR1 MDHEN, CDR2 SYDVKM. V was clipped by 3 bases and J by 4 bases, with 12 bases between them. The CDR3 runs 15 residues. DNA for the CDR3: TGTGCCAGCAGTTTGCTCCCAAGGGGCACCGGGGAGCTGTTTTTT. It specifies CASSLLPRGTGELFF.

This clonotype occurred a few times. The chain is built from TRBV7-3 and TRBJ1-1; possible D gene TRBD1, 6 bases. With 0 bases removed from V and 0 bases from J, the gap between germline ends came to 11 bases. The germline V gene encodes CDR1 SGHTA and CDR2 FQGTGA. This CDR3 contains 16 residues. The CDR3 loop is CASSLTGTSMNTEAFF. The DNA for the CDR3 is TGTGCCAGCAGCTTAACTGGGACAAGCATGAACACTGAAGCTTTCTTT.

DNA for the CDR3: TGTGCCAGTAGCCAGAGACAGGGCAGCACAGATACGCAGTATTTT. Protein product: CASSQRQGSTDTQYF. This rearrangement joins TRBV19 to TRBJ2-3, with 7 bases that match TRBD1. Trimming removed 6 bases from V and 0 bases from J; junction bases left unmatched: 6. Germline V CDR1 and CDR2: LNHDA, SQIVND (reference sequence). CDR3 size: 15 residues.

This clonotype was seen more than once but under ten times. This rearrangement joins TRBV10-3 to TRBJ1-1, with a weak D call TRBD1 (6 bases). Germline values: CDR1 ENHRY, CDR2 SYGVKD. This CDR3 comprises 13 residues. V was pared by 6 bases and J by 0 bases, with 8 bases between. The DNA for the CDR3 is TGTGCCATCAGAGGACAGTTGAACACTGAAGCTTTCTTT. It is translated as CAIRGQLNTEAFF.

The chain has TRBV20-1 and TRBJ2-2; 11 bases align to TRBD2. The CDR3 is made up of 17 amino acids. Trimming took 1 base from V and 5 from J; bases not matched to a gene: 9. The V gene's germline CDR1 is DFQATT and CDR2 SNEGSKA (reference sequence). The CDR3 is CSARVTSGSMGTGELFF. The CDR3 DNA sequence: TGCAGTGCTAGAGTCACTAGCGGGAGTATGGGAACCGGGGAGCTGTTTTTT.

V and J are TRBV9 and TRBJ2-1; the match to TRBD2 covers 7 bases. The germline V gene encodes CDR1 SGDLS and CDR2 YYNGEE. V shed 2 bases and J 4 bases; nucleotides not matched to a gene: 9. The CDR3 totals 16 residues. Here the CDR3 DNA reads TGTGCCAGCAGCGTCGGGGGGATCGGGCCGTACAATGAGCAGTTCTTC. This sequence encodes CASSVGGIGPYNEQFF.